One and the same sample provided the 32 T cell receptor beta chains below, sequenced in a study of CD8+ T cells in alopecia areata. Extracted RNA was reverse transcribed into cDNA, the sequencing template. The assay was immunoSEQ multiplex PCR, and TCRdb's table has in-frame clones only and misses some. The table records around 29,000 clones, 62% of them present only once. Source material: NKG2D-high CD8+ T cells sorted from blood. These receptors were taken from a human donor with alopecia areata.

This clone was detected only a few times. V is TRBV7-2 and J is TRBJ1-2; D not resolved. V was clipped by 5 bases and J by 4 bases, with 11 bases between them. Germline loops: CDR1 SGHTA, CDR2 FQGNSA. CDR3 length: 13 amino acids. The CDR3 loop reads CASSHLSSYGYTF. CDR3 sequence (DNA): TGTGCCAGCAGCCATTTATCATCCTATGGCTACACCTTC.

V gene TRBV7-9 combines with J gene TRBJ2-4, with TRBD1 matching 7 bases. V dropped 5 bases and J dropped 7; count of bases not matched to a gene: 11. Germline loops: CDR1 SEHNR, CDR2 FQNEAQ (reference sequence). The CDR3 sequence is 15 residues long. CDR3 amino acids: CASSDPTGMVNIQYF. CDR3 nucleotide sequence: TGTGCCAGCAGCGACCCGACAGGGATGGTGAACATTCAGTACTTC.

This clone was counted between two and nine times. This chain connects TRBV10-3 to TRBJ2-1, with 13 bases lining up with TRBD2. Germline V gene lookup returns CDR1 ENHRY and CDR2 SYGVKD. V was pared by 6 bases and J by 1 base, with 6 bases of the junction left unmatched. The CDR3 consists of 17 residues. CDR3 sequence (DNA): TGTGCCATCAGCGGACTAGCGGGAGAAGCGTCCTACAATGAGCAGTTCTTC. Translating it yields CAISGLAGEASYNEQFF.

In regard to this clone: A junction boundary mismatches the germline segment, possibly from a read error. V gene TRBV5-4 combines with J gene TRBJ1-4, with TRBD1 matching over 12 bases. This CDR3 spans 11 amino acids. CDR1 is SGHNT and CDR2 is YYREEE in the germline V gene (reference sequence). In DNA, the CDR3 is TGTGCCAGCAGGGGGGACAGGGGGCCCGTCTTT. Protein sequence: CASRGDRGPVF. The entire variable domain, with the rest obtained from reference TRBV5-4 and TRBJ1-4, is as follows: ETGVTQSPTHLIKTRGQQVTLRCSSQSGHNTVSWYQQALGQGPQFIFQYYREEENGRGNFPPRFSGLQFPNYSSELNVNALELDDSALYLCASRGDRGPVFGSGTQLSVL.

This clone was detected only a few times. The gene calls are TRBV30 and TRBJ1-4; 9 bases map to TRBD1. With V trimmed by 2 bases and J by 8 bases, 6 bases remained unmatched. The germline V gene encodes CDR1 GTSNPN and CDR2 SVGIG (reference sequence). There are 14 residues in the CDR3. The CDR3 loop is CAWSSGTGREKLFF. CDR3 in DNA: TGTGCCTGGAGTTCCGGGACAGGGAGGGAAAAACTGTTTTTT.

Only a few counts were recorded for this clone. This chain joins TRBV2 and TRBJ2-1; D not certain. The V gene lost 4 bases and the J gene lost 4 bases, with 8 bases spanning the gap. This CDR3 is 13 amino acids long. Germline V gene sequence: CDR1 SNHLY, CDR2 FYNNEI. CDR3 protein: CASSGADYNEQFF. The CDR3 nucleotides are TGTGCCAGCAGTGGAGCAGATTACAATGAGCAGTTCTTC.

CDR3 nucleotides: TGTGCCAGTAGTATCATTTACAATGAGCAGTTCTTC. Protein: CASSIIYNEQFF. The rearrangement joins TRBV19 to TRBJ2-1; the D is unclear. V was pared by 3 bases and J by 4 bases, with 4 bases between. The CDR3 loop spans 12 amino acids. Germline V lookup: CDR1 LNHDA, CDR2 SQIVND (reference sequence).

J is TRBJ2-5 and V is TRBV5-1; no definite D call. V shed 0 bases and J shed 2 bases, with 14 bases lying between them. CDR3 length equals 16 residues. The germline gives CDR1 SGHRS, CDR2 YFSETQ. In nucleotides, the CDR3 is TGCGCCAGCAGCTTGGATGGCGGTGTGTGGCAAGAGACCCAGTACTTC. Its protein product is CASSLDGGVWQETQYF.

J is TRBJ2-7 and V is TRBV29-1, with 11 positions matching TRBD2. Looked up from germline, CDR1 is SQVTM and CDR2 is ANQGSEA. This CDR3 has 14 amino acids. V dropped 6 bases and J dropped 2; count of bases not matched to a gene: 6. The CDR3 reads CSVVTSGRTYEQYF. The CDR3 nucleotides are TGCAGCGTCGTAACTAGCGGGAGAACCTACGAGCAGTACTTC.

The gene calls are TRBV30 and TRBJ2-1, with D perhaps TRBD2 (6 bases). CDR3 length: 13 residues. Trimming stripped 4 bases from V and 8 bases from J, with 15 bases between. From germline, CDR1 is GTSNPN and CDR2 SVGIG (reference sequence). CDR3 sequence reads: CAWIHVGGYEQFF. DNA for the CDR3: TGTGCCTGGATCCATGTCGGGGGTTATGAGCAGTTCTTC. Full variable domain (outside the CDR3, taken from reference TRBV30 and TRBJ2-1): SQTIHQWPATLVQPVGSPLSLECTVEGTSNPNLYWYRQAAGRGLQLLFYSVGIGQISSEVPQNLSASRPQDRQFILSSKKLLLSDSGFYLCAWIHVGGYEQFFGPGTRLTVL.

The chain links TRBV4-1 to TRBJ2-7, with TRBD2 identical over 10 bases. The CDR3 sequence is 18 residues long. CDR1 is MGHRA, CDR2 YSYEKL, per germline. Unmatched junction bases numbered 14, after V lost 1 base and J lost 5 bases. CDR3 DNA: TGCGCCAGCAGCCAAGTTCCAGCGGGAGGGCTTGTGCTCCACGAGCAGTACTTC. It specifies CASSQVPAGGLVLHEQYF.

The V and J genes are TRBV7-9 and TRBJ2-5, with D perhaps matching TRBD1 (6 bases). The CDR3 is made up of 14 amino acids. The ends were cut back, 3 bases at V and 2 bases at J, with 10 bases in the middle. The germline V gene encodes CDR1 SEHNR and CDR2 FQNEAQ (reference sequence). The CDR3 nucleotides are TGTGCCAGCAGCTTGGGCAGGGGTCAAGAGACCCAGTACTTC. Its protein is CASSLGRGQETQYF.

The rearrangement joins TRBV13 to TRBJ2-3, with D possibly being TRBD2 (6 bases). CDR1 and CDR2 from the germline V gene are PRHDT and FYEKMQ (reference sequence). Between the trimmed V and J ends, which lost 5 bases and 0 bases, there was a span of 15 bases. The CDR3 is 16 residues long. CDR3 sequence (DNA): TGTGCCAGCAGCCTCGGGACTGGGGGGAGCACAGATACGCAGTATTTT. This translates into CASSLGTGGSTDTQYF. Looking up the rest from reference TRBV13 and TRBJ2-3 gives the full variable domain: AAGVIQSPRHLIKEKRETATLKCYPIPRHDTVYWYQQGPGQDPQFLISFYEKMQSDKGSIPDRFSAQQFSDYHSELNMSSLELGDSALYFCASSLGTGGSTDTQYFGPGTRLTVL.

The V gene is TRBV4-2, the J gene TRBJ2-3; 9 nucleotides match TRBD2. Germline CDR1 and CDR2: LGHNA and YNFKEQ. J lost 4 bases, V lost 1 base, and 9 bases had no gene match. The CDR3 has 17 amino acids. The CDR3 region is CASSQVFGGGAPDTQYF. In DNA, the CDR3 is TGTGCCAGCAGCCAAGTCTTCGGCGGGGGGGCCCCAGATACGCAGTATTTT.

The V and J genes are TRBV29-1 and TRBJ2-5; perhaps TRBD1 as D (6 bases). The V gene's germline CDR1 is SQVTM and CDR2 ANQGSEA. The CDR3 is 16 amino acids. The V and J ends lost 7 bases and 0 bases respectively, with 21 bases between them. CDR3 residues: CSAGVDRFSYQETQYF. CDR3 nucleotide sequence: TGCAGCGCCGGAGTCGACAGGTTTTCTTACCAAGAGACCCAGTACTTC.

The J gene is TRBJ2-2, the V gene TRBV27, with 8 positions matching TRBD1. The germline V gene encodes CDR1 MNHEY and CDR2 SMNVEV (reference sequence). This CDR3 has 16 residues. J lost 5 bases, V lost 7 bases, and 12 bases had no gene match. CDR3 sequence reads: CASTVVGTGLTGELFF. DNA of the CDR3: TGTGCCAGCACGGTCGTCGGGACAGGCCTAACCGGGGAGCTGTTTTTT.

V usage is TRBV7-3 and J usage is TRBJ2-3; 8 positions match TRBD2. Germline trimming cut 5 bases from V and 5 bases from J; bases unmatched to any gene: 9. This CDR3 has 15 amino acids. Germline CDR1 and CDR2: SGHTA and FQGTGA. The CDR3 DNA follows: TGTGCCAGCAGCACAACTAGCGGACTCGAAGATACGCAGTATTTT. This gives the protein CASSTTSGLEDTQYF.

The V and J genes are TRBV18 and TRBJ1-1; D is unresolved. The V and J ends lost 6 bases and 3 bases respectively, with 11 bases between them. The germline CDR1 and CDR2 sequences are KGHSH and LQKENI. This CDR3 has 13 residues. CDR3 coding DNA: TGTGCCAGCTCCCCAGCTGTGTACACTGAAGCTTTCTTT. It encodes CASSPAVYTEAFF.

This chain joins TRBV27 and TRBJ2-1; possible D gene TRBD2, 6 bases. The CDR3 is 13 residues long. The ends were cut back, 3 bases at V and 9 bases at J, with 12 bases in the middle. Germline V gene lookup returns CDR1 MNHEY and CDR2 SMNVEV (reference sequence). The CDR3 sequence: CASSFLGLAEQFF. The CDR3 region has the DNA TGTGCCAGCAGTTTCTTGGGACTTGCTGAGCAGTTCTTC.

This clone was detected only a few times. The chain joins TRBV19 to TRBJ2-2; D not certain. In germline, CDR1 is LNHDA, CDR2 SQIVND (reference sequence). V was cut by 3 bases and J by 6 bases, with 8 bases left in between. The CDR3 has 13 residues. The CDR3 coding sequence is TGTGCCAGTAGTATTGTGCCCGCCGGGGAGCTGTTTTTT. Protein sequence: CASSIVPAGELFF. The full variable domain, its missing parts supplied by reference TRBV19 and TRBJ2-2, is DGGITQSPKYLFRKEGQNVTLSCEQNLNHDAMYWYRQDPGQGLRLIYYSQIVNDFQKGDIAEGYSVSREKKESFPLTVTSAQKNPTAFYLCASSIVPAGELFFGEGSRLTVL.

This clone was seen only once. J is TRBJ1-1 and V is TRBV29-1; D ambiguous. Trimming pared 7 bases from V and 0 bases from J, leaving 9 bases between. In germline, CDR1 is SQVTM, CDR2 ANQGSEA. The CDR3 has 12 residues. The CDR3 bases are TGCAGCGGAGGAGGGATGAACACTGAAGCTTTCTTT. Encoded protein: CSGGGMNTEAFF.

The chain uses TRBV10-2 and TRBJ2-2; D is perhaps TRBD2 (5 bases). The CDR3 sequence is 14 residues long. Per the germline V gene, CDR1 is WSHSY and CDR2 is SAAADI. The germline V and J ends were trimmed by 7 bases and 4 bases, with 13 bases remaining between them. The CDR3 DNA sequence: TGCGCCAGCACTGACTTACTAGTCACCGGGGAGCTGTTTTTT. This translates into CASTDLLVTGELFF.

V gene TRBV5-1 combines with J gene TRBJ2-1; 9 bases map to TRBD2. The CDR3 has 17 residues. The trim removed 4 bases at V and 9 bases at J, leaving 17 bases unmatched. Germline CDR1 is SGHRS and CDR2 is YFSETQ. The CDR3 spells CASSQGVVAGENSEQFF. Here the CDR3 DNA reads TGCGCCAGCAGCCAAGGAGTGGTAGCGGGAGAGAATAGTGAGCAGTTCTTC.

CDR3 amino acids: CASSYSPGNFYEQYF. The CDR3 DNA is TGTGCCAGCAGTTACTCGCCGGGGAACTTCTACGAGCAGTACTTC. The gene calls are TRBV6-5 and TRBJ2-7; TRBD2 is a possible D gene (5 bases). The CDR3 has 15 residues. Germline V CDR1 and CDR2: MNHEY, SVGAGI. Trimming removed 0 bases from V and 3 bases from J, with 12 bases in between.

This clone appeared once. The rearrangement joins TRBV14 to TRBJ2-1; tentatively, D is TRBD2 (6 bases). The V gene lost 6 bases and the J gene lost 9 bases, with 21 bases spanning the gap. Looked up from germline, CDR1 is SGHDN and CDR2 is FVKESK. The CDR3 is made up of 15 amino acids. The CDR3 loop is CASSPLGQRRGEQFF. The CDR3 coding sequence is TGTGCCAGCAGTCCCCTTGGACAAAGGAGGGGTGAGCAGTTCTTC.

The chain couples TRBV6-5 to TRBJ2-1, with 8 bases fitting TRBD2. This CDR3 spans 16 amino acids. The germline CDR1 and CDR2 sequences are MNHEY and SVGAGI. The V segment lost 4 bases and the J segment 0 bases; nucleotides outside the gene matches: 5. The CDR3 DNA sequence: TGTGCCAGCAGTTTGACCGGACTAGCCTCCTACAATGAGCAGTTCTTC. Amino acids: CASSLTGLASYNEQFF.

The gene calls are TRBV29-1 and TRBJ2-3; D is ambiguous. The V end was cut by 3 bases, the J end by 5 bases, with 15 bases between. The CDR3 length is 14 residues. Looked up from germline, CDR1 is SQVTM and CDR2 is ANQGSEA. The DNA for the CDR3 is TGCAGCGTTGAGGAACAGCCCCTCCGAGATACGCAGTATTTT. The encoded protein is CSVEEQPLRDTQYF.

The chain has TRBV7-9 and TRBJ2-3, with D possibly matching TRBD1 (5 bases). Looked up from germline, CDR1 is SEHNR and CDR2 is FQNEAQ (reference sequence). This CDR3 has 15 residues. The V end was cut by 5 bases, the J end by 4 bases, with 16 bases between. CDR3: CASSPGQGEPDTQYF. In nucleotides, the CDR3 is TGTGCCAGCAGCCCCGGACAAGGGGAACCAGATACGCAGTATTTT. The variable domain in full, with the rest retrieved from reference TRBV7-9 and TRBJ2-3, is DTGVSQNPRHKITKRGQNVTFRCDPISEHNRLYWYRQTLGQGPEFLTYFQNEAQLEKSRLLSDRFSAERPKGSFSTLEIQRTEQGDSAMYLCASSPGQGEPDTQYFGPGTRLTVL.

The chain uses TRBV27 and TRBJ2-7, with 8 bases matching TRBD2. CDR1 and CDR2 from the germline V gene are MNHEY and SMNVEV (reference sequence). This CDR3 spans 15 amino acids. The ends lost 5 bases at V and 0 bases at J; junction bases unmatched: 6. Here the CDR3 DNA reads TGTGCCAGCAGTCCAGAGACTAGCGCCTCCTACGAGCAGTACTTC. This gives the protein CASSPETSASYEQYF.

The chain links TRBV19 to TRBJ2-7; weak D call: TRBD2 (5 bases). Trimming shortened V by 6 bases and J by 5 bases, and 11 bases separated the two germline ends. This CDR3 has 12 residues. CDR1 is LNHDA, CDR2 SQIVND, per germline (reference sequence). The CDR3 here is CASSTGFNEQYF. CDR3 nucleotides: TGTGCCAGTAGCACGGGGTTCAACGAGCAGTACTTC.

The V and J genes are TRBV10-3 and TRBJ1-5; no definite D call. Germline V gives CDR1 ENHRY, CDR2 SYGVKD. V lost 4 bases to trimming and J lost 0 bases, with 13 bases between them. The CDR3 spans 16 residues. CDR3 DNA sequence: TGTGCCATCAGTGTTGAAGGGAGCAATAGCAATCAGCCCCAGCATTTT. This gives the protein CAISVEGSNSNQPQHF.

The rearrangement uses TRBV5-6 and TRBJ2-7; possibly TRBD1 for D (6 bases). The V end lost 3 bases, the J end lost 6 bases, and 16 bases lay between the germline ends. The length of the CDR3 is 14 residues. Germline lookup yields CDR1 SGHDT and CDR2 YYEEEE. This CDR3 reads CASSWAQGYGEQYF. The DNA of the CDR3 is TGTGCCAGCAGCTGGGCACAGGGATACGGCGAGCAGTACTTC. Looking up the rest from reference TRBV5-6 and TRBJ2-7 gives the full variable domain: DAGVTQSPTHLIKTRGQQVTLRCSPKSGHDTVSWYQQALGQGPQFIFQYYEEEERQRGNFPDRFSGHQFPNYSSELNVNALLLGDSALYLCASSWAQGYGEQYFGPGTRLTVT.